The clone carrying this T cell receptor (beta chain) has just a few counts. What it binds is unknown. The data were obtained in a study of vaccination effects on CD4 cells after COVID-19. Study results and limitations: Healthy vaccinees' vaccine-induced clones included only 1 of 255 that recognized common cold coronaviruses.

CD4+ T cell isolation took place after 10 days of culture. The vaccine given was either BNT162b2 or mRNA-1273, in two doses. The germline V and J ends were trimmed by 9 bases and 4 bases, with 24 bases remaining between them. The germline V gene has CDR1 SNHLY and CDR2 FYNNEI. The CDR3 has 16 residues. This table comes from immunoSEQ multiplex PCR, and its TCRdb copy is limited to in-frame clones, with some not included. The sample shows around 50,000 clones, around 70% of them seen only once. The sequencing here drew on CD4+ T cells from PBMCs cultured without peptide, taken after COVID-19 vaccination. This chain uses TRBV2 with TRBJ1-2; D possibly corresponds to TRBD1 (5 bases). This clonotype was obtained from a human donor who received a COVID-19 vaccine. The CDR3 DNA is TGTGCCAGTACATCATTCTACGGGACCCATCGCTATGGCTACACCTTC. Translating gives CASTSFYGTHRYGYTF.